In its sample, the clone carrying this T cell receptor beta chain was seen a few times. What it binds is not known. The data originate from a study of CD8 T cells in ankylosing spondylitis. Regarding the study as a whole: Peripheral blood samples showed relatively rare disease-linked clones, and these clones were CD8+. What seemed typical of ankylosing spondylitis blood was a TCR beta motif built from 7 or 8 highly homologous variants.

The CDR3 has 17 amino acids. V was clipped by 1 base and J by 4 bases, with 19 bases between them. Germline CDR1 is SEHNR and CDR2 is FQNEAQ (reference sequence). TCR beta libraries were made by quantitative 5'-RACE with molecular barcodes. MiXCR, run by TCRdb on the 5' RACE reads, gives a single entry per CDR3 protein. The sample holds some 840,000 distinct CDR3 sequences; approximately 12% are singletons and the top ten take approximately 0.5%. This chain connects TRBV7-9 to TRBJ1-2; D not certain. What was sequenced was blood, either unsorted or a sorted T cell fraction (not recorded which). This sequence was found in a male donor with ankylosing spondylitis. CDR3 sequence (DNA): TGTGCCAGCAGCTTAGAAGTACGGAGGGATCGCGGCTATGGCTACACCTTC. Encoded protein: CASSLEVRRDRGYGYTF.